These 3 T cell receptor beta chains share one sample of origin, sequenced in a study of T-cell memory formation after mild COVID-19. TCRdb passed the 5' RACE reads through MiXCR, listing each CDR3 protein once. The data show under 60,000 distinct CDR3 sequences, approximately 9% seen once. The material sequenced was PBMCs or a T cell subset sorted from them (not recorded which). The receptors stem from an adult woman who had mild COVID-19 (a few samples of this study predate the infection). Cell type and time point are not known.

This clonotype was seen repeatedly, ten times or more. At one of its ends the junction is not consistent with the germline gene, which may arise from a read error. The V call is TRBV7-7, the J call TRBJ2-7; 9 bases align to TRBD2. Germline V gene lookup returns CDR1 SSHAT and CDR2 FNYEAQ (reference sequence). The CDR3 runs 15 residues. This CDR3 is CASSLGSSGTYEQYF. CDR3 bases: TGTGCTAGCAGTCTAGGGTCTAGCGGGACCTACGAGCAGTACTTC.

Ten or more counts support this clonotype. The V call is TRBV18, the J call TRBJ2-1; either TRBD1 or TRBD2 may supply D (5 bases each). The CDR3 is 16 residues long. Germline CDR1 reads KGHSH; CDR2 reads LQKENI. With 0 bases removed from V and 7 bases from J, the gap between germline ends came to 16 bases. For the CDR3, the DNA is TGTGCCAGCTCACCACCCCAGGGCCCGTCGGGGAATGAGCAGTTCTTC. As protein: CASSPPQGPSGNEQFF.

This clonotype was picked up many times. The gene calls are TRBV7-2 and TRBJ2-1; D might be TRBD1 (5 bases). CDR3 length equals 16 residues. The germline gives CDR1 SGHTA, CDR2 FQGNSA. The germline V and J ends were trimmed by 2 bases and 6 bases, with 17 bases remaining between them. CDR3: CASSLRGLTRANEQFF. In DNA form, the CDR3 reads TGTGCCAGCAGCTTAAGGGGCCTCACCAGGGCCAATGAGCAGTTCTTC.